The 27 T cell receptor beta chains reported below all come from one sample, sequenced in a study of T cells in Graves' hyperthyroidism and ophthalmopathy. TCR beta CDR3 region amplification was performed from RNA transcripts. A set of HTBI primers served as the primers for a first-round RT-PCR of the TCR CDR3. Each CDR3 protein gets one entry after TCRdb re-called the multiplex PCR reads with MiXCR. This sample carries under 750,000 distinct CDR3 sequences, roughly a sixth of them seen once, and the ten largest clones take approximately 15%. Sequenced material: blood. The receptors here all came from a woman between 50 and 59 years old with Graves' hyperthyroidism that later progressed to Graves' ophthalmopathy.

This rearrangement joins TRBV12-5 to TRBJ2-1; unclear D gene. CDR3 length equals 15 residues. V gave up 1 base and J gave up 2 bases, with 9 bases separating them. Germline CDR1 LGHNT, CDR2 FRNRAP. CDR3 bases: TGTGCTAGTGGTTTGGGCCTGCCCACCTACAATGAGCAGTTCTTC. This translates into CASGLGLPTYNEQFF. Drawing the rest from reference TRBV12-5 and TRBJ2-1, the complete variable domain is DARVTQTPRHKVTEMGQEVTMRCQPILGHNTVFWYRQTMMQGLELLAYFRNRAPLDDSGMPKDRFSAEMPDATLATLKIQPSEPRDSAVYFCASGLGLPTYNEQFFGPGTRLTVL.

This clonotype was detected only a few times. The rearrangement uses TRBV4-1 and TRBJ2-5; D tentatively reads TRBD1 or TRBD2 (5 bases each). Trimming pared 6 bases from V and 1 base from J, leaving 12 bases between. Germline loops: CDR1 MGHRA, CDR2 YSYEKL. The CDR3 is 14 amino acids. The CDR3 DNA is TGCGCCAGCAGTCGAGGGGAAGGCCAAGAGACCCAGTACTTC. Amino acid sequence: CASSRGEGQETQYF.

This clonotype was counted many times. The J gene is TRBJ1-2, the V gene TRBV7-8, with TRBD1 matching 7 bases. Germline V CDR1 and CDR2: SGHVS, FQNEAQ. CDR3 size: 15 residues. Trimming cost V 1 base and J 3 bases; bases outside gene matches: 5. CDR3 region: CASSLVGGAYYGYTF. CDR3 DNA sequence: TGTGCCAGCAGCTTAGTAGGGGGCGCGTACTATGGCTACACCTTC.

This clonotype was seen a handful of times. In nucleotides, the CDR3 is TGTGCCAGCCGGGGTAGGGGTAGCTCCTACGAGCAGTACTTC. It yields the protein CASRGRGSSYEQYF. The chain joins TRBV6-1 to TRBJ2-7, with D perhaps matching TRBD1 or TRBD2 (5 bases each). This CDR3 region has 14 residues. Trimming removed 8 bases at V and 0 bases at J, with 14 bases between. Germline V gene data show CDR1 as MNHNS and CDR2 as SASEGT.

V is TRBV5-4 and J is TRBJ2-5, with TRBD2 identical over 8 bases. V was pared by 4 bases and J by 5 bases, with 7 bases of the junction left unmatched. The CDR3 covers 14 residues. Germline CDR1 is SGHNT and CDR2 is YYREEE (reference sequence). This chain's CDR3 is CASSVAGSRETQYF. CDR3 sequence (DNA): TGTGCCAGCAGCGTAGCGGGATCACGGGAGACCCAGTACTTC.

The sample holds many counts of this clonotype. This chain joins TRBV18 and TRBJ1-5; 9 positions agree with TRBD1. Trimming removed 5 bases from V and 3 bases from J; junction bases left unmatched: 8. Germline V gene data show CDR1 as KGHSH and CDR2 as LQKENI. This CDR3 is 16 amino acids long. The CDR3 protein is CASSNRDRAPNQPQHF. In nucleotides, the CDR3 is TGTGCCAGCTCAAACCGGGACAGGGCCCCCAATCAGCCCCAGCATTTT.

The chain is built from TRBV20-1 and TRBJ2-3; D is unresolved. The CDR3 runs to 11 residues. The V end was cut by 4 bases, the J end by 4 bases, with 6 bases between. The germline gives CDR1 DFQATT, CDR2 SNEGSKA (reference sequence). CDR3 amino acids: CSANFADTQYF. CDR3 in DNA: TGCAGTGCTAATTTCGCAGATACGCAGTATTTT.

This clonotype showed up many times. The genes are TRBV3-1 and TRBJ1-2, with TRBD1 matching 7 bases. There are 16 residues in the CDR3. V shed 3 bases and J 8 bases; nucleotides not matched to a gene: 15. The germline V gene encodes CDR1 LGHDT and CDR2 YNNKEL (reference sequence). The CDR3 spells CASSQPGDSRLSGYTF. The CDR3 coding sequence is TGTGCCAGCAGCCAGCCAGGGGACAGCCGCCTGAGCGGCTACACCTTC.

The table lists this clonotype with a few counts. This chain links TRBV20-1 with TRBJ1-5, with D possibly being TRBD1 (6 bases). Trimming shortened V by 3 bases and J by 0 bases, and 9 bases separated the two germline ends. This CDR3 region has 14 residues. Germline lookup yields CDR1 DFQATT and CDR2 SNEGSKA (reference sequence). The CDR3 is CSASRGASNQPQHF. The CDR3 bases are TGCAGTGCTAGTAGGGGGGCTAGCAATCAGCCCCAGCATTTT.

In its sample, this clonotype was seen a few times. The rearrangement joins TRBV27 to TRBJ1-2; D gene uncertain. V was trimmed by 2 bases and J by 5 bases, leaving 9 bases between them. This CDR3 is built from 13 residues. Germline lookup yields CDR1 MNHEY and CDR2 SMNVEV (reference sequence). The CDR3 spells CASSLRQTYGYTF. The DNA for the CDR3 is TGTGCCAGCAGTTTAAGGCAGACATATGGCTACACCTTC.

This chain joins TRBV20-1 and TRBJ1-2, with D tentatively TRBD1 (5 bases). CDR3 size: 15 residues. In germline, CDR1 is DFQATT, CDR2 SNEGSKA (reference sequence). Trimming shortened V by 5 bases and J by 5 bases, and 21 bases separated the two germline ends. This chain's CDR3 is CSAGVGLLGGYGYTF. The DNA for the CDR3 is TGCAGTGCTGGAGTGGGACTCCTTGGCGGGTATGGCTACACCTTC.

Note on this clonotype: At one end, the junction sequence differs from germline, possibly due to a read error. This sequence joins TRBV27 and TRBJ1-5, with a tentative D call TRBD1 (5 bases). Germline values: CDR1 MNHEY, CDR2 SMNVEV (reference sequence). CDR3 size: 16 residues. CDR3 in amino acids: CVSREWGGGSNQPQHF. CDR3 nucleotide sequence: TGTGTCAGCCGTGAGTGGGGGGGAGGTAGCAATCAGCCCCAGCATTTT.

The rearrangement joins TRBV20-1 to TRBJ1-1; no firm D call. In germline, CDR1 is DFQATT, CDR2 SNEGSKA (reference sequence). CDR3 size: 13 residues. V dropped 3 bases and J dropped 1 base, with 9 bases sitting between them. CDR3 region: CSASDTPNTEAFF. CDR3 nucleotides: TGCAGTGCTAGTGATACACCGAACACTGAAGCTTTCTTT.

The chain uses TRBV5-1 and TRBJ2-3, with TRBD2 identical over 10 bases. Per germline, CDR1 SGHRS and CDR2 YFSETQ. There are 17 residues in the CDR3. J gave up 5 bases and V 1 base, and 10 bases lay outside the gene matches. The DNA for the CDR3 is TGCGCCAGCAGCTTGTTTAGTCTAGCGGGGGATCGAGATACGCAGTATTTT. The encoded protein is CASSLFSLAGDRDTQYF.

CDR3 in DNA: TGCGCCAGCAGCCAAGAGTGGCGCAACACCGGGGAGCTGTTTTTT. The encoded protein is CASSQEWRNTGELFF. The chain combines TRBV4-1 with TRBJ2-2; D not resolved. Germline values: CDR1 MGHRA, CDR2 YSYEKL. Trimming removed 0 bases from V and 2 bases from J, with 7 bases in between. The CDR3 totals 15 residues.

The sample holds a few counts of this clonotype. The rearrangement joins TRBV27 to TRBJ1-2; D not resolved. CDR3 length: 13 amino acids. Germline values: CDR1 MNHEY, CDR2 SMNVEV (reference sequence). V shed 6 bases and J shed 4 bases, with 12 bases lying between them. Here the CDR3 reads CASRVGGSYGYTF. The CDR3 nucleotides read TGTGCCAGCAGGGTAGGCGGAAGCTATGGCTACACCTTC.

As DNA, the CDR3 is TGTGCCAGCATCTTGTCTCAAGATACGCAGTATTTT. Translated: CASILSQDTQYF. The chain links TRBV6-1 to TRBJ2-3, with D unresolved. The CDR3 has 12 amino acids. Trimming shortened V by 7 bases and J by 5 bases, and 10 bases separated the two germline ends. The germline CDR1 and CDR2 sequences are MNHNS and SASEGT.

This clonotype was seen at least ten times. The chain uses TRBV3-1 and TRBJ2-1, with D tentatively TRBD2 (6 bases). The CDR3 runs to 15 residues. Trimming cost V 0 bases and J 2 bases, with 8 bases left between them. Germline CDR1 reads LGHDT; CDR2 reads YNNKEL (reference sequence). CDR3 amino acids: CASSQERGTYNEQFF. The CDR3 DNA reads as TGTGCCAGCAGCCAAGAACGGGGGACCTACAATGAGCAGTTCTTC.

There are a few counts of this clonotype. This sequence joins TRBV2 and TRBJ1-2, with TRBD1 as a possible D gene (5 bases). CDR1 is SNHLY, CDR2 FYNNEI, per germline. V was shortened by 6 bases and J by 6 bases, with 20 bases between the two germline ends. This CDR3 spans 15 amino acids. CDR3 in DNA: TGTGCCAGCAGACGCCTCGGGACGGCTATTCATGGCTACACCTTC. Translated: CASRRLGTAIHGYTF. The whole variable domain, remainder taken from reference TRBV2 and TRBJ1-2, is EPEVTQTPSHQVTQMGQEVILRCVPISNHLYFYWYRQILGQKVEFLVSFYNNEISEKSEIFDDQFSVERPDGSNFTLKIRSTKLEDSAMYFCASRRLGTAIHGYTFGSGTRLTVV.

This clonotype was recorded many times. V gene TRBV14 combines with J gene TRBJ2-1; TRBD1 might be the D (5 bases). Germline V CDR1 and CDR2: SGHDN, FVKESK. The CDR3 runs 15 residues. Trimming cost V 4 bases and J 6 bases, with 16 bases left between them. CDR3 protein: CASSPSMGLGNEQFF. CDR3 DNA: TGTGCCAGCAGCCCCTCCATGGGGCTCGGCAATGAGCAGTTCTTC.

Written as DNA, the CDR3 is TGTGCCAGTATGAACGGGGGACCCCAGCATTTT. Translating gives CASMNGGPQHF. The chain joins TRBV19 to TRBJ1-5; a possible D gene is TRBD1 (5 bases). Per germline, CDR1 LNHDA and CDR2 SQIVND (reference sequence). The CDR3 runs to 11 residues. Deletions cut 7 bases from V and 10 bases from J, with 11 bases between. Looking up the rest from reference TRBV19 and TRBJ1-5 gives the full variable domain: DGGITQSPKYLFRKEGQNVTLSCEQNLNHDAMYWYRQDPGQGLRLIYYSQIVNDFQKGDIAEGYSVSREKKESFPLTVTSAQKNPTAFYLCASMNGGPQHFGDGTRLSIL.

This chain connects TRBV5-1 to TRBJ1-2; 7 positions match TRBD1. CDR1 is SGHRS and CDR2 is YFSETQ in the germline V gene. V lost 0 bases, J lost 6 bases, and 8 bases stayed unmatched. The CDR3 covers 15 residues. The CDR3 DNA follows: TGCGCCAGCAGCTTGGGAGGGGGCGCCCAGGATGGCTACACCTTC. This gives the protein CASSLGGGAQDGYTF. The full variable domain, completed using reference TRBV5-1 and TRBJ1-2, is KAGVTQTPRYLIKTRGQQVTLSCSPISGHRSVSWYQQTPGQGLQFLFEYFSETQRNKGNFPGRFSGRQFSNSRSEMNVSTLELGDSALYLCASSLGGGAQDGYTFGSGTRLTVV.

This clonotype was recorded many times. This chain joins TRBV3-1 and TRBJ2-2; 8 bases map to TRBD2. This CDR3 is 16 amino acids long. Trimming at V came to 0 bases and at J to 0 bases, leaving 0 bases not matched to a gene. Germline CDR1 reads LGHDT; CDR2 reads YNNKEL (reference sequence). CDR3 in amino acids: CASSQEGLANTGELFF. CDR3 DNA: TGTGCCAGCAGCCAAGAGGGACTAGCGAACACCGGGGAGCTGTTTTTT.

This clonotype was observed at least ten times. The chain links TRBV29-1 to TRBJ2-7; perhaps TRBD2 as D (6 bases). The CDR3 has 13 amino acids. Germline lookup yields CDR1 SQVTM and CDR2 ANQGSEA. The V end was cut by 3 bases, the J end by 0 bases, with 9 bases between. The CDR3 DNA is TGCAGCGTTGAGGAGGGGAGCTCCTACGAGCAGTACTTC. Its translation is CSVEEGSSYEQYF.

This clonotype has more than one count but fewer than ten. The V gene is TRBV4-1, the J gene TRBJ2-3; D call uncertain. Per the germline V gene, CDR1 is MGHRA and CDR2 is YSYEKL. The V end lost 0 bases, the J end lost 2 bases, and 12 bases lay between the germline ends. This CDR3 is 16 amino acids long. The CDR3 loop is CASSQDPWVATDTQYF. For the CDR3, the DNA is TGCGCCAGCAGCCAAGACCCATGGGTAGCCACAGATACGCAGTATTTT.

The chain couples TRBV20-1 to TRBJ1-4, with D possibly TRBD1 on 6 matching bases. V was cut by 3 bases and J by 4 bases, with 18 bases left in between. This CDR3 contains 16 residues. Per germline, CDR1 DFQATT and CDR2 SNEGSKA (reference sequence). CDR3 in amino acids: CSARTTGTPVNEKLFF. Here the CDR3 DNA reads TGCAGTGCTAGGACTACCGGGACACCAGTTAATGAAAAACTGTTTTTT.

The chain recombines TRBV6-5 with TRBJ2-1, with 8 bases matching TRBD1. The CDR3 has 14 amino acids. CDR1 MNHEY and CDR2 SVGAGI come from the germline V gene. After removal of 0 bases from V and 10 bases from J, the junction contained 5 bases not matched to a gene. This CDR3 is CASSYSSGGEEQFF. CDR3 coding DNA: TGTGCCAGCAGTTACTCGTCAGGGGGCGAAGAGCAGTTCTTC.